This is a list of T cell receptor beta chains from one sample in a study of CD8+ T cells in alopecia areata. Produced via immunoSEQ multiplex PCR; TCRdb's table is partial and in-frame only. The table has roughly 200,000 clones, about 60% seen once. The specimen was CD4+ T cells sorted from blood, collected at week 4, from a patient treated with tofacitinib. The receptors shown here come from a human donor with alopecia areata. Both conserved end residues are part of each CDR3. The D gene is left open where the match is weak. A row's size may be missing; if present it is once, few, many or a size class.

clone size,V gene,J gene,D gene,CDR3 protein,CDR3 DNA
-,TRBV29-1,TRBJ1-2,-,CSVKQGGNGYTF,TGCAGCGTGAAACAGGGAGGGAATGGCTACACCTTC
-,TRBV5-1,TRBJ2-3,-,CASSLGGSAGGDTQYF,TGCGCCAGCAGCTTGGGGGGGTCAGCCGGTGGAGATACGCAGTATTTT
-,TRBV30,TRBJ2-2,-,CAWNLNLNTGELFF,TGTGCCTGGAACCTAAATTTGAACACCGGGGAGCTGTTTTTT
-,TRBV7-9,TRBJ2-3,-,CASSSALDTQYF,TGTGCCAGCAGCTCCGCACTGGATACGCAGTATTTT
few,TRBV29-1,TRBJ2-4,-,CSYTYNIQYF,TGCAGCTACACTTACAACATTCAGTACTTC
once,TRBV7-2,TRBJ2-1,-,CASSPLPGPGSEQFF,TGTGCCAGCAGCCCTCTCCCGGGACCAGGATCTGAGCAGTTCTTC
-,TRBV5-4,TRBJ2-1,TRBD2,CASSSSGGVRSGQFF,TGTGCCAGCAGCTCTAGCGGGGGAGTTCGGTCGGGGCAGTTCTTC
-,TRBV4-1,TRBJ2-2,TRBD1,CASSQPGQGSNTGELFF,TGCGCCAGCAGCCAACCAGGACAGGGATCGAACACCGGGGAGCTGTTTTTT
few,TRBV28,TRBJ1-1,-,CASSEQDEAFF,TGTGCCAGCAGTGAACAGGACGAAGCTTTCTTT
-,TRBV7-2,TRBJ2-3,-,CASSLGARDTQYF,TGTGCCAGCAGCTTAGGAGCCAGAGATACGCAGTATTTT
-,TRBV4-3,TRBJ2-5,TRBD2,CASSRGLAGYQETQYF,TGCGCCAGCAGCCGAGGACTAGCGGGGTACCAAGAGACCCAGTACTTC
-,TRBV2,TRBJ2-3,-,CASTTGVEDTQYF,TGTGCCAGCACGACTGGGGTTGAAGATACGCAGTATTTT
-,TRBV30,TRBJ2-7,-,CAWSVVWRQYEQYF,TGTGCCTGGAGTGTAGTTTGGAGACAGTACGAGCAGTACTTC
-,TRBV5-1,TRBJ1-2,-,CASSLGRYRGYGYTF,TGCGCCAGCAGCTTGGGACGCTATAGGGGCTATGGCTACACCTTC
-,TRBV29-1,TRBJ1-1,-,CSARVFGNTEAFF,TGCAGCGCCAGGGTATTCGGGAACACTGAAGCTTTCTTT
once,TRBV28,TRBJ1-2,-,CASSLRSRYSLRDGNYGYTF,TGTGCCAGCAGTTTAAGATCCCGTTACAGTCTGCGGGATGGTAACTATGGCTACACCTTC
-,TRBV27,TRBJ1-2,-,CASTPARGNYGYTF,TGTGCCAGCACCCCCGCTCGGGGGAACTATGGCTACACCTTC
-,TRBV6-1,TRBJ2-1,-,CASSESGTLYNEQFF,TGTGCCAGCAGTGAATCGGGGACTTTGTACAATGAGCAGTTCTTC
-,TRBV27,TRBJ2-5,-,CASSGPGETQYF,TGTGCCAGCAGTGGCCCAGGGGAGACCCAGTACTTC
-,TRBV7-2,TRBJ2-2,-,CASSLIPGTGELFF,TGTGCCAGCAGCTTAATCCCAGGCACCGGGGAGCTGTTTTTT
-,TRBV30,TRBJ2-5,-,CAWSGNQETQYF,TGTGCCTGGAGTGGCAACCAAGAGACCCAGTACTTC
-,TRBV29-1,TRBJ2-7,TRBD1,CSDGTGGF,TGCAGCGACGGGACAGGGGGCTTC
few,TRBV14,TRBJ2-5,TRBD2,CASSPRGGVKTQYF,TGTGCCAGCAGCCCTCGGGGGGGGGTAAAGACCCAGTACTTC
-,TRBV14,TRBJ1-6,TRBD1,CASSQDRGRLAPLHF,TGTGCCAGCAGCCAAGATAGGGGGCGGCTCGCACCCCTCCACTTT
-,TRBV29-1,TRBJ1-2,-,CSVDRVVGDYTF,TGCAGCGTTGATAGGGTCGTAGGAGACTACACCTTC
once,TRBV4-1,TRBJ1-6,-,CASSQDPARSNSPLHF,TGCGCCAGCAGCCAAGATCCGGCCAGGAGTAATTCACCCCTCCACTTT
-,TRBV30,TRBJ2-2,-,CAWSHSGSQNTGELFF,TGTGCCTGGAGTCATTCGGGCAGTCAGAACACCGGGGAGCTGTTTTTT
-,TRBV30,TRBJ1-6,TRBD1,CAWSKRRDSYNSPLHF,TGTGCCTGGAGCAAACGTCGGGACAGCTATAATTCACCCCTCCACTTT
-,TRBV5-1,TRBJ1-1,-,CASSLGQANTEAFF,TGCGCCAGCAGCTTGGGACAGGCGAACACTGAAGCTTTCTTT
few,TRBV27,TRBJ2-1,-,CASSLSPGTSYNEQFF,TGTGCCAGCAGTTTATCGCCCGGGACGAGTTACAATGAGCAGTTCTTC
few,TRBV10-2,TRBJ2-3,TRBD2,CASRTSGGDTQYF,TGCGCCAGCAGGACTAGCGGGGGAGATACGCAGTATTTT
-,TRBV14,TRBJ2-5,-,CASSPVTPQETQYF,TGTGCCAGCAGTCCCGTTACACCTCAAGAGACCCAGTACTTC
-,TRBV4-1,TRBJ2-7,-,CASGGFTYEQYF,TGCGCCTCGGGGGGCTTCACTTACGAGCAGTACTTC
-,TRBV4-1,TRBJ2-1,TRBD2,CASSPPSGGYNEQFF,TGCGCCAGCAGCCCTCCTAGCGGGGGTTACAATGAGCAGTTCTTC
-,TRBV5-1,TRBJ1-2,TRBD1,CASSFTPRETGGGYTF,TGCGCCAGCAGCTTCACACCCCGAGAGACAGGGGGCGGCTACACCTTC
-,TRBV30,TRBJ1-6,-,CAWRDNSPLHF,TGTGCCTGGAGGGATAATTCACCCCTCCACTTT
few,TRBV7-8,TRBJ2-1,-,CASSPDTSYNNEQFF,TGTGCCAGCAGCCCTGACACTAGCTACAACAATGAGCAGTTCTTC